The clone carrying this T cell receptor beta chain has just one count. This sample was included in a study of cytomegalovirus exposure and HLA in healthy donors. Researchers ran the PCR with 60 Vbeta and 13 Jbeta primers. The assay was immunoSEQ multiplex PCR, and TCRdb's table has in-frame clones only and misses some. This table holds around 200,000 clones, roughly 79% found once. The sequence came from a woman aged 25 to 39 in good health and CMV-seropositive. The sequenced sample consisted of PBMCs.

The DNA for the CDR3 is TGTGCAAGTCGCTTAGCGGGAAGGGTACAGGTAGGTAATGAAAAACTGTTTTTT. Its translation is CASRLAGRVQVGNEKLFF. The chain combines TRBV12-2 with TRBJ1-4; the table's D call of TRBD1 was not tested on the DNA. TRBV12-2 is a pseudogene. The CDR3 runs to 18 residues.